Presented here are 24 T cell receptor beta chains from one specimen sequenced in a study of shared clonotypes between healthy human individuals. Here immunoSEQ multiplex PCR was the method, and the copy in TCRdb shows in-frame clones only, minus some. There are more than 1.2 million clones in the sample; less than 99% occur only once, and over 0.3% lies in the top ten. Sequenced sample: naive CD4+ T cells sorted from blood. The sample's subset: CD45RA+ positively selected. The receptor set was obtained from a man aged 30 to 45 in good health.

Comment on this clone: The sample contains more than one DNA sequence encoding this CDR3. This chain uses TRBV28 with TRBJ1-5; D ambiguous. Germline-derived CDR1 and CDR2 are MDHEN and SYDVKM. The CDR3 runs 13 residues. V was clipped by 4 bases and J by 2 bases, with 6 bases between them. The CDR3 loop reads CASSSLGNQPQHF. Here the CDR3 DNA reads TGTGCCAGCAGTTCCCTCGGCAATCAGCCCCAGCATTTT.

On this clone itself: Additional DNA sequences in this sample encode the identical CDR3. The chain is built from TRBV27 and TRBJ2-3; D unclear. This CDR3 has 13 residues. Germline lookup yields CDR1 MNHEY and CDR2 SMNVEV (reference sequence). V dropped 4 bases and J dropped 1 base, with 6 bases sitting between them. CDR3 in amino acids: CASSSRGTDTQYF. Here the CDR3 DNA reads TGTGCCAGCAGTTCGCGAGGCACAGATACGCAGTATTTT.

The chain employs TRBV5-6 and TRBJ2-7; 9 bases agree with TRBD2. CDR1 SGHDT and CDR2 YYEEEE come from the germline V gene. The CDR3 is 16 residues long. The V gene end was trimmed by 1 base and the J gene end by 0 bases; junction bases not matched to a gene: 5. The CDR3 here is CASSLPSGKYSYEQYF. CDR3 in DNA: TGTGCCAGCAGCTTGCCTAGCGGGAAGTACTCCTACGAGCAGTACTTC.

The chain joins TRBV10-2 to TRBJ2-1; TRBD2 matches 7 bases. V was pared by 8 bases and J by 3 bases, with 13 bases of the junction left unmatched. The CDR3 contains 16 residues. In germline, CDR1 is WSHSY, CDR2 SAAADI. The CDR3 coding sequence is TGCGCCAGCGGACCCTGGGCTAGCGGAAACTACAATGAGCAGTTCTTC. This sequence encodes CASGPWASGNYNEQFF.

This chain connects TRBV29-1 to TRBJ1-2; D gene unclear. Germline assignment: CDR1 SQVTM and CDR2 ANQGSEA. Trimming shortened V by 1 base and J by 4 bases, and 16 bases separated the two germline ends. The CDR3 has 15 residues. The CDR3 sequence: CSVEGLEALRYGYTF. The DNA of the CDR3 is TGCAGCGTTGAAGGATTAGAGGCCCTCCGCTATGGCTACACCTTC.

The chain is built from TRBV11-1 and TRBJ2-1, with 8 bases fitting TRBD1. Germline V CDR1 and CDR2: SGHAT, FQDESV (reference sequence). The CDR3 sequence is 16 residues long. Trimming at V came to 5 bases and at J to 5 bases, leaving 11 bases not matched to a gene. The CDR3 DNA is TGTGCCAGCAGCGCCCACAGGGGGACTTTGAACAATGAGCAGTTCTTC. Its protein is CASSAHRGTLNNEQFF.

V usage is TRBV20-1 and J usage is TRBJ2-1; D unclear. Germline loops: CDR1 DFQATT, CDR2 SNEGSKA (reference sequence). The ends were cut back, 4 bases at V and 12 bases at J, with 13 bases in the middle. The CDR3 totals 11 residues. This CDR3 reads CSAKDLVGQFF. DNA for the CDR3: TGCAGTGCTAAAGATTTAGTCGGGCAGTTCTTC.

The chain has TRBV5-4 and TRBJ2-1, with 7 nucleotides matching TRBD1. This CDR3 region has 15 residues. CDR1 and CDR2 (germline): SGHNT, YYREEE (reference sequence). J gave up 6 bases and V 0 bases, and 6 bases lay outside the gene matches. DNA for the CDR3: TGTGCCAGCAGCTTGGCCTTCGAGGGGGCCAATGAGCAGTTCTTC. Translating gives CASSLAFEGANEQFF.

In nucleotides, the CDR3 is TGTGCCAGCAGCTTACTCCGGGAGGCCCACGAGCAGTACTTC. Its protein is CASSLLREAHEQYF. The chain uses TRBV7-2 and TRBJ2-7; TRBD2 aligns across 7 bases. CDR3 length: 14 amino acids. Germline loops: CDR1 SGHTA, CDR2 FQGNSA. V was pared by 2 bases and J by 5 bases, with 6 bases of the junction left unmatched.

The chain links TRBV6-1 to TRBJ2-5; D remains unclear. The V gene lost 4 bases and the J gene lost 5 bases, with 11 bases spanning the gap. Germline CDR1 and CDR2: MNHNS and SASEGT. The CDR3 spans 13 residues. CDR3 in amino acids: CASSVIPRETQYF. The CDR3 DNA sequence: TGTGCCAGCAGTGTCATCCCGAGGGAGACCCAGTACTTC.

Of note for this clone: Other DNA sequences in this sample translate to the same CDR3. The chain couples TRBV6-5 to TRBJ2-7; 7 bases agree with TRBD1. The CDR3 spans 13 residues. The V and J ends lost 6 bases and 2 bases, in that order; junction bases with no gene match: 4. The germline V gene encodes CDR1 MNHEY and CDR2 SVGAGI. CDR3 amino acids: CASRRTGTYEQYF. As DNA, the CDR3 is TGTGCCAGCAGACGGACAGGCACCTACGAGCAGTACTTC.

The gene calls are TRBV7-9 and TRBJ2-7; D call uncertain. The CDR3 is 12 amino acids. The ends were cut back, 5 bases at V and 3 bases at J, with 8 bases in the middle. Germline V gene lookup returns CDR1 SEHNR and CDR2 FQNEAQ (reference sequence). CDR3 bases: TGTGCCAGCAGCCTAAGCAACTACGAGCAGTACTTC. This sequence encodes CASSLSNYEQYF.

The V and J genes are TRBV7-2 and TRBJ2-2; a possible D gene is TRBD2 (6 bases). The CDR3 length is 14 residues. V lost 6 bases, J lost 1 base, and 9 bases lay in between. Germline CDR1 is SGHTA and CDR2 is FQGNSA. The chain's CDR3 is CASRSGRNTGELFF. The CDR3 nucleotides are TGTGCCAGCAGATCCGGGAGGAACACCGGGGAGCTGTTTTTT. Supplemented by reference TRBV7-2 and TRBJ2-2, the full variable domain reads GAGVSQSPSNKVTEKGKDVELRCDPISGHTALYWYRQSLGQGLEFLIYFQGNSAPDKSGLPSDRFSAERTGGSVSTLTIQRTQQEDSAVYLCASRSGRNTGELFFGEGSRLTVL.

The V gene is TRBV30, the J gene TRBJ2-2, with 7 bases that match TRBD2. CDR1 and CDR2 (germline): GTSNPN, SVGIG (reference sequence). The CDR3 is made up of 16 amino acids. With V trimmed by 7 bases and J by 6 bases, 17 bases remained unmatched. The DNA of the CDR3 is TGTGCCTCAACTCTAGGACTAGTCGCCCGCGCCGGGGAGCTGTTTTTT. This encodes CASTLGLVARAGELFF.

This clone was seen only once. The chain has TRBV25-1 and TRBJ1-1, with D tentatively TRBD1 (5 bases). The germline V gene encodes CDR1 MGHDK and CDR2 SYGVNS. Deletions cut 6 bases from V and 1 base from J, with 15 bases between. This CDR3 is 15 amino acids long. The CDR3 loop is CASSGPWGGNTEAFF. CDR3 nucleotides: TGTGCCAGCAGCGGACCCTGGGGCGGGAACACTGAAGCTTTCTTT.

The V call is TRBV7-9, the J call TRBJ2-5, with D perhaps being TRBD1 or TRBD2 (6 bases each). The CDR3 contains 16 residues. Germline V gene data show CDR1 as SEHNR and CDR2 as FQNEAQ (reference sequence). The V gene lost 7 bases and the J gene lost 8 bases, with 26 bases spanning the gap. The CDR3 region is CASTLGLAGDSRTQYF. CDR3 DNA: TGTGCCAGCACCCTTGGGCTCGCAGGGGACTCTCGAACCCAGTACTTC.

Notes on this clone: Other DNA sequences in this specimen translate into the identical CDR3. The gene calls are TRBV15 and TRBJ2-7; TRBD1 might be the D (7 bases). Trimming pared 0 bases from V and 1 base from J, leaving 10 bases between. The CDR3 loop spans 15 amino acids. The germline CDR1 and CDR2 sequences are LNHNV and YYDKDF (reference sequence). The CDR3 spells CATSRDPGGSYEQYF. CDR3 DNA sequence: TGTGCCACCAGCAGAGACCCAGGGGGGTCCTACGAGCAGTACTTC.

In DNA, the CDR3 is TGTGCCAGCAGCAAATGGGTACCCAGGACTTTACCCGGGAGCTCCTACAATGAGCAGTTCTTC. It encodes CASSKWVPRTLPGSSYNEQFF. The chain recombines TRBV7-3 with TRBJ2-1; the D gene is possibly TRBD2 (6 bases). The CDR3 length is 21 residues. Germline-derived CDR1 and CDR2 are SGHTA and FQGTGA. Trimming cost V 5 bases and J 0 bases, with 29 bases left between them.

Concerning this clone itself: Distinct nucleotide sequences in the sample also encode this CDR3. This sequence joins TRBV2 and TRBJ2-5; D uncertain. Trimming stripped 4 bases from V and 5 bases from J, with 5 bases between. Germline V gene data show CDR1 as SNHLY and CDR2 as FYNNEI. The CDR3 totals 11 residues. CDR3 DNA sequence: TGTGCCAGCAGTGTTTTGGAGACCCAGTACTTC. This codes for CASSVLETQYF. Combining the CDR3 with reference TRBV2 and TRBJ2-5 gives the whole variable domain EPEVTQTPSHQVTQMGQEVILRCVPISNHLYFYWYRQILGQKVEFLVSFYNNEISEKSEIFDDQFSVERPDGSNFTLKIRSTKLEDSAMYFCASSVLETQYFGPGTRLLVL.

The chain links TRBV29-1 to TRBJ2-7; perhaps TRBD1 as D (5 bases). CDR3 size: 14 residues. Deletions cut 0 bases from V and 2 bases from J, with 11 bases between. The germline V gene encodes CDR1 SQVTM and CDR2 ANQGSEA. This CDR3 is CSVEEAGPTYEQYF. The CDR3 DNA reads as TGCAGCGTTGAAGAGGCAGGGCCAACCTACGAGCAGTACTTC.

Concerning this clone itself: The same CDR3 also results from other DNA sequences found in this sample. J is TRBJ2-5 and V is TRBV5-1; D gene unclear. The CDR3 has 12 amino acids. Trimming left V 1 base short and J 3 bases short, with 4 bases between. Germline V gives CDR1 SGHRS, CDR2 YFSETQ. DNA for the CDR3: TGCGCCAGCAGCTTGCCGGAAGAGACCCAGTACTTC. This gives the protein CASSLPEETQYF.

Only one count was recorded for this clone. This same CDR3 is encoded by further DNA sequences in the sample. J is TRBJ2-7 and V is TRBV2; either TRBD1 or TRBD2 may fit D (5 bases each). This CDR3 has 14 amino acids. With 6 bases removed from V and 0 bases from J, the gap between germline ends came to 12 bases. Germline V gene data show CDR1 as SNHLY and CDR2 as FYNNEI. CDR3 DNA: TGTGCCAGCAGCAGGGAGTCGTCCTCCTACGAGCAGTACTTC. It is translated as CASSRESSSYEQYF.

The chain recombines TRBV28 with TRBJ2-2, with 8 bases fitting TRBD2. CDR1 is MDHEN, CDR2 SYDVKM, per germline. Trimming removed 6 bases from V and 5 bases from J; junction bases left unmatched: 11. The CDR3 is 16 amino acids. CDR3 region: CASSPPPGTRTGELFF. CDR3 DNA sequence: TGTGCCAGCAGCCCTCCGCCCGGGACTAGAACCGGGGAGCTGTTTTTT.

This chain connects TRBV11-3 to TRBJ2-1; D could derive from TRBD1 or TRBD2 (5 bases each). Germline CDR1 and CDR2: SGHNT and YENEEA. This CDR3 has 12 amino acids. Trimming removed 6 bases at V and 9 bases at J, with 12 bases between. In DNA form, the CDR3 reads TGTGCCAGCAGTTCGACCGGGACTGAGCAGTTCTTC. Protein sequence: CASSSTGTEQFF.